This entry is about one TCR beta chain. Method: immunoSEQ multiplex PCR; TCRdb's copy keeps in-frame clones and lacks some. The sample holds about 2.2 million clones; 90% to 95% are singletons and the top ten take over 1.5%. Trimming removed 10 bases at V and 8 bases at J, with 17 bases between. The V gene's germline CDR1 is MNHEY and CDR2 SMNVEV (reference sequence). This CDR3 spans 12 amino acids. The sample is drawn from a study of shared clonotypes between healthy human individuals. Naive CD8 isolation took CD45RO-negative cells positively selected for CCR7 and excluded terminally differentiated effector memory CD45RA+ cells.

The sample taken for sequencing was naive CD8+ T cells from PBMCs. The clonotype originates from a man aged 18 to 29 in good health. Some clones in this sample may be carry-over from other donors' samples. V is TRBV27 and J is TRBJ1-2, with a tentative D call TRBD1 (6 bases). This CDR3 is CATNGGSGGYTF. CDR3 DNA sequence: TGTGCCACCAATGGGGGCTCCGGAGGCTACACCTTC.